Below are 4 T cell receptor beta chains sequenced from a single sample in a study of cytomegalovirus exposure and HLA in healthy donors. It was with 60 Vbeta and 13 Jbeta primers that the PCR ran. Using immunoSEQ multiplex PCR, the repertoire was profiled, and TCRdb retains in-frame clones only, with some absent. Of some 150,000 clones listed, 80% are singletons. What was sequenced was PBMCs. These receptors were taken from a man younger than 45 in good health and CMV-seronegative.

The chain recombines TRBV28 with TRBJ2-5; 8 bases map to TRBD1. CDR1 is MDHEN, CDR2 SYDVKM, per germline. There are 14 residues in the CDR3. The junction had 3 bases not matched to a gene; V was cut back by 1 base and J by 5 bases. As DNA, the CDR3 is TGTGCCAGCAGTTTATCAGGGGGCGGTGAGACCCAGTACTTC. It specifies CASSLSGGGETQYF.

The chain joins TRBV10-3 to TRBJ1-2; 7 nucleotides match TRBD1. The junction had 5 bases not matched to a gene; V was cut back by 0 bases and J by 1 base. The CDR3 is made up of 16 amino acids. From germline, CDR1 is ENHRY and CDR2 SYGVKD. CDR3 sequence: CAISESWDRSNYGYTF. CDR3 DNA: TGTGCCATCAGTGAGTCGTGGGACAGAAGTAACTATGGCTACACCTTC.

CDR3: CASSPYSGTRGTQYF. CDR3 bases: TGTGCCAGCAGCCCTTACTCCGGGACTAGGGGTACGCAGTATTTT. J is TRBJ2-3 and V is TRBV7-2, with TRBD2 matching 8 bases. The CDR3 consists of 15 residues. The germline CDR1 and CDR2 sequences are SGHTA and FQGNSA. V was pared by 5 bases and J by 8 bases, with 12 bases of the junction left unmatched.

The gene calls are TRBV5-1 and TRBJ2-7; the D is unclear. This CDR3 spans 14 amino acids. Trimming took off 0 bases at V and 2 bases at J, with 9 bases between the two ends. Germline CDR1 SGHRS, CDR2 YFSETQ. CDR3 residues: CASSLVAVTYEQYF. CDR3 sequence (DNA): TGCGCCAGCAGCTTGGTAGCAGTTACCTACGAGCAGTACTTC. The full variable domain, its missing parts supplied by reference TRBV5-1 and TRBJ2-7, is KAGVTQTPRYLIKTRGQQVTLSCSPISGHRSVSWYQQTPGQGLQFLFEYFSETQRNKGNFPGRFSGRQFSNSRSEMNVSTLELGDSALYLCASSLVAVTYEQYFGPGTRLTVT.